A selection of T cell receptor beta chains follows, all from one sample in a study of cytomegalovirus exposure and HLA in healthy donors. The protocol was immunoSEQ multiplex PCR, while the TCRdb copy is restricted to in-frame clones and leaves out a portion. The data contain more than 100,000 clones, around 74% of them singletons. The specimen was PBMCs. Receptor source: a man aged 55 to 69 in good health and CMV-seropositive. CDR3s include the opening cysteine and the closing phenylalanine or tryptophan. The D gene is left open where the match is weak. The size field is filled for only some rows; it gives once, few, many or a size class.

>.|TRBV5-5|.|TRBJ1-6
TGTGCCAGCAGCTTGGGTGCGGACTCCTATAATTCACCCCTCCACTTT
CASSLGADSYNSPLHF
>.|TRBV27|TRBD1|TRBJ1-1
TGTGCCAGCAGTCGAGACAGGGGGGCCACTGAAGCTTTCTTT
CASSRDRGATEAFF
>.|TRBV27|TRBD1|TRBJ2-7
TGTGCCAGCAGTTTATCAGGGACAGGGACGTACGAGCAGTACTTC
CASSLSGTGTYEQYF
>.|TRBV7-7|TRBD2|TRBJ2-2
TGTGCCAGCAGTAAACTAGCGATCGGGGAGCTGTTTTTT
CASSKLAIGELFF
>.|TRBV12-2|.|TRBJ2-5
TGTGCAAGTCGCTCCCGGTCAACCCCATGCCAAGAGACCCAGTACTTC
CASRSRSTPCQETQYF
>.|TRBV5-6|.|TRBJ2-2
TGTGCCAGCAGCTTCGGTACCGGGGAGCTGTTTTTT
CASSFGTGELFF
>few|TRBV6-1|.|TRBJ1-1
TGTGCCAGCAGGCTGAATCGGGACACTGAAGCTTTCTTT
CASRLNRDTEAFF
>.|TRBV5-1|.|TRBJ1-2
TGCGCCAGCAGCTTTACCAGCGGGGTTGCGGGAGGCTACACCTTC
CASSFTSGVAGGYTF
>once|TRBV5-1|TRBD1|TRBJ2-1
TGCGCCAGCAGCTGGGGACAGGGGGGGTCCTACAATGAGCAGTTCTTC
CASSWGQGGSYNEQFF
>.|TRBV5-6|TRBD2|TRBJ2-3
TGTGCCAGCACCGCGGCGGCTAGCGGGGATACGCAGTATTTT
CASTAAASGDTQYF
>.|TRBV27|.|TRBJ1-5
TGTGCCAGCAGTTTGAGCAGCAATCAGCCCCAGCATTTT
CASSLSSNQPQHF
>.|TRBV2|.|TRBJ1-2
TGTGCCAGCAGTGAACCTAGGCAGGGGAGCTATGGCTACACCTTC
CASSEPRQGSYGYTF
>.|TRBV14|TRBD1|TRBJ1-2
TGTGCCAGCAGCCCAAGGACAGGGGGGGCCTTATATGGCTACACCTTC
CASSPRTGGALYGYTF
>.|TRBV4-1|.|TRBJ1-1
TGCGCCAGCAGCCACCTGGGGGCGATGAACACTGAAGCTTTCTTT
CASSHLGAMNTEAFF
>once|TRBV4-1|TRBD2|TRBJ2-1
TGCGCCAGCAGCCAAGCGGGAGGTCTCTACAATGAGCAGTTCTTC
CASSQAGGLYNEQFF
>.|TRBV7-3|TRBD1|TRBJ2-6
TGTGCCAGCAGCTTAAGGATGGGACAGGGAAGTGGGGCCAACGTCCTGACTTTC
CASSLRMGQGSGANVLTF
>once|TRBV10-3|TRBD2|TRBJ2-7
TGTGCCATCAGTGTCACTAGCGGGGTTTTCTCCTACGAGCAGTACTTC
CAISVTSGVFSYEQYF
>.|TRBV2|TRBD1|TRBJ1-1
TGTGCCAGCAGTGTTGGGACAGGGGAAGTCGCTGTGGCTGAAGCTTTCTTT
CASSVGTGEVAVAEAFF
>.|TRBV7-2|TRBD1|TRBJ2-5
TGTGCCAGCAGCTTACAGGGCGGGACAGGGGGCCGGGAGACCCAGTACTTC
CASSLQGGTGGRETQYF
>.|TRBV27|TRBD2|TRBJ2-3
TGTGCCAGCAGTTTATCGAGACTAGCGGGAGGTCCCGATACGCAGTATTTT
CASSLSRLAGGPDTQYF
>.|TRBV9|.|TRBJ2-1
TGTGCCAGCAGCGCCCTCACTAGTAGTAATGAGCAGTTCTTC
CASSALTSSNEQFF
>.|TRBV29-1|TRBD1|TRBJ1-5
TGCAGCGTGGGGGACAGGGGGTCTGTTCAGCCCCAGCATTTT
CSVGDRGSVQPQHF
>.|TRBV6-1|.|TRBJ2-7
TGTGCCAGCAGTGGGCGCGGGTCCTCCTACGAGCAGTACTTC
CASSGRGSSYEQYF
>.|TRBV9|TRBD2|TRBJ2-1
TGTGCCAGCAGCGTAGAGGGGAGTCTAGCGGGGCTGTACAATGAGCAGTTCTTC
CASSVEGSLAGLYNEQFF
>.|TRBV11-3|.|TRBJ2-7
TGTGCCAGCAGCCTCCGGACTCAATCCTACGAGCAGTACTTC
CASSLRTQSYEQYF
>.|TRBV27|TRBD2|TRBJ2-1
TGTGCCAGCAGTTTCACGCCGGGACTAGCGGACAATGAGCAGTTCTTC
CASSFTPGLADNEQFF
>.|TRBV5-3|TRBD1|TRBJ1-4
TGTACCGACCACCGACAGGGCGATGAAAAACTGTTTTTT
CTDHRQGDEKLFF
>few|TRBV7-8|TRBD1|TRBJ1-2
TGTGCCAGCACTAATATGACAGGGGGAGGCTATGGCTACACCTTC
CASTNMTGGGYGYTF
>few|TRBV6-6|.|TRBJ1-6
TGTGCCAGCAGTTACTCGGGAGCAGATAATTCACCCCTCCACTTT
CASSYSGADNSPLHF
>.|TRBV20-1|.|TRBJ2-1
TGCAGTGCTGATCTCCCCGGGTGTCAGTTCTTC
CSADLPGCQFF
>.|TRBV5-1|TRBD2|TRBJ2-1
TGCGCCAGCAGCTTGGGACTAGCGGGTTTGGATGAGCAGTTCTTC
CASSLGLAGLDEQFF